This T cell receptor beta chain was sequenced for a study of T-cell memory formation after mild COVID-19 (dated by TCRdb to about 2021). Turning to the overall study: TCR sequence clusters from the two donors were found to be largely donor specific. T-cell clones expanding and contracting after mild COVID-19 in two donors were tracked by longitudinal TCRalpha and TCRbeta repertoire sequencing. Two young, previously healthy adult volunteers made up the cohort, one male and one female. Here is what the overall study found, with its caveats: Clones that contracted from day 15 to 85 showed balanced CD4/CD8 phenotypes, whereas a second wave of clones that expanded from day 15 to 37 leaned towards CD4+. Contracting CD4+ clones were found mainly in CM and EM memory subsets, while CD8+ clones were enriched in EMRA. Some responding clones were detected in pre-infection memory, suggesting pre-existing cross-reactive memory T cells joined the SARS-CoV-2 response. The second-wave clones that peaked on day 37 were not confirmed to be SARS-CoV-2 specific. Only a couple of mild cases were covered in the study, and larger cohorts including severe cases with pre-infection samples were considered necessary.

Ficoll-Paque density gradient centrifugation was the method used to isolate PBMCs. Turning to this clonotype: Its antigen specificity is not known. No per-base quality is available; no much larger clone lies one base away.

V and J lose 5 bases and 3 bases, and a span of 10 bases separates them. Reading the germline V gene gives CDR1 SGHVS and CDR2 FQNEAQ. The CDR3 covers 14 residues, taking in both the cysteine and the phenylalanine. Only CDR3 DNA remains: 42 bases, in frame from the first base. The reads were generated on an Illumina NovaSeq 6000. cDNA libraries for TCRalpha and TCRbeta were prepared by 5'RACE using constant-segment primers, with sample barcodes and unique molecular identifiers added. RNA was extracted from every sample with Trizol reagent. The libraries were amplified in two PCR steps, and the second step added a second sample barcode and Illumina TruSeq adapters. Sequencing of libraries was performed on an Illumina NovaSeq with 2 x 150 bp paired-end reads. In the authors' own workflow: Demultiplexing of reads and collapsing into UMI-guided consensus sequences were performed with migec v1.2.7. Using mixcr v2.1.11, the UMI consensuses were aligned to TRA and TRB V and J templates and assembled into clonotypes. Clonotypes were classified as expanded or contracted when called significant by both edgeR and NoisET, with noise models trained on biological replicates. For edgeR calls, a false discovery rate-adjusted p below 0.01 and a log2 fold-change threshold of 1 were applied. PCA with hierarchical clustering of max-normalized trajectories of the 1000 most abundant clonotypes was used as exploratory dynamics analysis. Each responding clone was given a CD4 or CD8 phenotype based on the CD4+ and CD8+ repertoires, which had been sequenced separately. The raw public data were reprocessed by TCRdb itself: fastp quality trimming at Q25, MiXCR clonotype calling, in-frame beta chains only. Rows are unified per CDR3 protein, each entry keeping the most common DNA and genes. TCRdb's processing, not the authors' own work, is the source of the V and J calls. This sample holds roughly 550,000 distinct CDR3 sequences; roughly 20% were observed only once. The top ten hold approximately 12% of the sample.

This clonotype was obtained from an adult woman who had mild COVID-19 (a few samples of this study predate the infection). The sample titles of this study are shuffled in the database, so cell type and time point are left out; the donor was told from shared clones. Sequencing used PBMCs or a T cell subset sorted from them (not recorded which). The chain is made from TRBV7-8 and TRBJ1-4, with the D gene too uncertain to name. The encoded CDR3 is CASSPRAPNEKLFF. The nucleotide sequence is TGTGCCAGCAGCCCTCGGGCCCCTAATGAAAAACTGTTTTTT.